Below are 4 T cell receptor beta chains sequenced from a single sample in a study of T cells in Graves' hyperthyroidism and ophthalmopathy. The investigators amplified TCR beta CDR3 regions from RNA transcripts. Initially, a first-round RT-PCR of the TCR CDR3 employed the HTBI primer set. TCRdb recomputed calls from the multiplex PCR reads with MiXCR, one row per CDR3 protein. The repertoire consists of around 450,000 distinct CDR3 sequences, with approximately 14% occurring once and the leading ten covering 7.5% to 9%. The sample taken for sequencing was blood. The receptors derive from a young woman with Graves' hyperthyroidism.

This clonotype has only a few counts. This may arise from a read error, as a much more abundant clone is one base away. The chain links TRBV20-1 to TRBJ2-5, with a possible D match to TRBD2 (5 bases). CDR1 is DFQATT, CDR2 SNEGSKA, per germline (reference sequence). V shed 0 bases and J shed 4 bases, with 12 bases lying between them. CDR3 length: 14 amino acids. In nucleotides, the CDR3 is TGCAGTGCTAGAGACTGGGCTAGCAGAGAGACCCAGTACTTC. This translates into CSARDWASRETQYF.

This clonotype was observed a few times. The chain recombines TRBV20-1 with TRBJ2-1, with D possibly matching TRBD2 (6 bases). Germline CDR1 reads DFQATT; CDR2 reads SNEGSKA (reference sequence). The CDR3 contains 16 residues. The V and J ends lost 3 bases and 0 bases respectively, with 15 bases between them. The CDR3 protein is CSASLEGWGSYNEQFF. CDR3 nucleotides: TGCAGTGCTAGTTTGGAGGGCTGGGGCTCCTACAATGAGCAGTTCTTC.

The CDR3 loop reads CASGLRQGTPDTQYF. DNA for the CDR3: TGTGCTAGTGGTCTTCGACAGGGGACTCCAGATACGCAGTATTTT. V and J are TRBV12-5 and TRBJ2-3; 8 bases are shared with TRBD1. Trimming removed 5 bases from V and 4 bases from J; junction bases left unmatched: 8. Germline-derived CDR1 and CDR2 are LGHNT and FRNRAP. The CDR3 sequence is 15 residues long.

The table lists this clonotype with many counts. This chain connects TRBV29-1 to TRBJ1-1; D is perhaps TRBD1 (6 bases). V was pared by 1 base and J by 6 bases, with 15 bases between. The germline CDR1 and CDR2 sequences are SQVTM and ANQGSEA. There are 14 residues in the CDR3. CDR3 coding DNA: TGCAGCGTTGAAGGAGGGGTTGGGGGGCCTGAAGCTTTCTTT. It translates to CSVEGGVGGPEAFF.